Below, 8 T cell receptor beta chains from the same sample are listed, as sequenced in a study of T-cell memory formation after mild COVID-19. Each CDR3 protein gets one entry after TCRdb re-called the 5' RACE reads with MiXCR. The repertoire consists of approximately 400,000 distinct CDR3 sequences, with approximately 25% occurring once and the leading ten covering roughly 9.7%. Specimen: PBMCs or a T cell subset sorted from them (not recorded which). These receptors all come from an adult woman who had mild COVID-19 (a few samples of this study predate the infection). Cell type and time point are not known.

There are a few counts of this clonotype. V is TRBV12-3 or TRBV12-4 and J is TRBJ2-7, with 7 bases fitting TRBD2. V gave up 4 bases and J gave up 5 bases; unmatched junction bases: 17. The CDR3 covers 17 residues. The CDR3 sequence is CASSSRLAAGTLHEQYF. The CDR3 DNA reads TGTGCCAGCAGTTCCCGACTAGCTGCGGGGACCCTCCACGAGCAGTACTTC.

The J gene is TRBJ1-3, the V gene TRBV15; unclear D gene. V lost 2 bases, J lost 0 bases, and 8 bases lay in between. The CDR3 sequence is 15 residues long. CDR1 and CDR2 (germline): LNHNV, YYDKDF (reference sequence). The CDR3 DNA sequence: TGTGCCACCAGCAGAAGACCGAGCTCTGGAAACACCATATATTTT. Its protein product is CATSRRPSSGNTIYF.

V is TRBV30 and J is TRBJ1-1; D call uncertain. Looked up from germline, CDR1 is GTSNPN and CDR2 is SVGIG (reference sequence). This CDR3 is 13 amino acids long. V dropped 3 bases and J dropped 1 base, with 9 bases sitting between them. This CDR3 is CAWSIDGNTEAFF. In DNA, the CDR3 is TGTGCCTGGAGCATAGACGGGAACACTGAAGCTTTCTTT.

The chain has TRBV24-1 and TRBJ2-6; no clear D gene. The CDR3 sequence is 12 residues long. CDR1 is KGHDR, CDR2 SFDVKD, per germline. V shed 7 bases and J shed 4 bases, with 4 bases lying between them. In nucleotides, the CDR3 is TGTGCCACCAGCCCAGGGGCCAACGTCCTGACTTTC. Its translation: CATSPGANVLTF.

The chain employs TRBV7-9 and TRBJ2-2; D is unresolved. V lost 5 bases and J 5 bases, leaving 15 bases between the germline ends. The CDR3 extends over 15 amino acids. Looked up from germline, CDR1 is SEHNR and CDR2 is FQNEAQ (reference sequence). CDR3 loop: CASSQVWASTGELFF. DNA for the CDR3: TGTGCCAGCAGCCAAGTGTGGGCCTCTACCGGGGAGCTGTTTTTT.

The chain couples TRBV9 to TRBJ2-3, with 14 positions matching TRBD2. After removal of 4 bases from V and 3 bases from J, the junction contained 4 bases not matched to a gene. Germline CDR1 is SGDLS and CDR2 is YYNGEE. The CDR3 sequence is 16 residues long. The CDR3 DNA reads TGTGCCAGCAGCACGCGACTAGCGGGAGGGACAGATACGCAGTATTTT. This sequence encodes CASSTRLAGGTDTQYF.

This clonotype was picked up one time. The chain combines TRBV7-6 with TRBJ2-6, with TRBD2 matching 8 bases. Germline V gene sequence: CDR1 SGHVS, CDR2 FNYEAQ. V lost 4 bases to trimming and J lost 7 bases; unmatched junction nucleotides: 15. There are 18 residues in the CDR3. In DNA, the CDR3 is TGTGCCAGCAGCTCACTTAGCGGGGCCTACTCAGCTGCCAACGTCCTGACTTTC. Translating gives CASSSLSGAYSAANVLTF.

A few counts support this clonotype. The chain couples TRBV7-9 to TRBJ2-2; the D is unclear. Per germline, CDR1 SEHNR and CDR2 FQNEAQ (reference sequence). There are 14 residues in the CDR3. V gave up 5 bases and J gave up 1 base, with 8 bases separating them. The CDR3 reads CASSRGENTGELFF. For the CDR3, the DNA is TGTGCCAGCAGCAGAGGCGAGAACACCGGGGAGCTGTTTTTT.